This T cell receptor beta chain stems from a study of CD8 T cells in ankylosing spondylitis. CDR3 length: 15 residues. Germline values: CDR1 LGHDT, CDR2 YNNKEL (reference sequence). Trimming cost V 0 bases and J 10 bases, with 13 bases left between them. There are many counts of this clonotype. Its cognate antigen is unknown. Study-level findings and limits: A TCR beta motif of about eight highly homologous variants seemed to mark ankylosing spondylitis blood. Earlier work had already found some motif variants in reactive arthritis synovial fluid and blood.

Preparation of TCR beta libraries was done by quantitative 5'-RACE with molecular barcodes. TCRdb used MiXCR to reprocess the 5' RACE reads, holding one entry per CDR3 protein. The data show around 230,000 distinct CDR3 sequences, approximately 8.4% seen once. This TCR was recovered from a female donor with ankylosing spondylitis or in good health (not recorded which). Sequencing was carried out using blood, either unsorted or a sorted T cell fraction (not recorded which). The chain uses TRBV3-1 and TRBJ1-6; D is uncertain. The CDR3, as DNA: TGTGCCAGCAGCCAAGAAACCTCCTTGGGGTCACCCCTCCACTTT. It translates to CASSQETSLGSPLHF.